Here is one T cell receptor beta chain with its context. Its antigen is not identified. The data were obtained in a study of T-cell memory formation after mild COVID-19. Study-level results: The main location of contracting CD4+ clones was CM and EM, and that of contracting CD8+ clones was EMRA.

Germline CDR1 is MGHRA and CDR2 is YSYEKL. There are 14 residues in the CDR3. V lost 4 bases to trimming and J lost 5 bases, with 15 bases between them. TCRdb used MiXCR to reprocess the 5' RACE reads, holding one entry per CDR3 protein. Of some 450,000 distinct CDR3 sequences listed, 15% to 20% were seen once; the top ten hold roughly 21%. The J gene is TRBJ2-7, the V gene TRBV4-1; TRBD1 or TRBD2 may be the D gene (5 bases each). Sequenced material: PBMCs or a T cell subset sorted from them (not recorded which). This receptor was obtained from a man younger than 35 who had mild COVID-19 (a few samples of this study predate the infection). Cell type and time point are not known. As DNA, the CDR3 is TGCGCCAGCAGCCTGCTCGGGGCGCGGGACGAGCAGTACTTC. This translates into CASSLLGARDEQYF.